Here is one TCR beta chain with its context. Its antigen is unknown. This record comes from a study of cytomegalovirus exposure and HLA in healthy donors. Study-level results: Sequence variants that were highly shared formed a cluster that was likely a sequencing artifact. TCR beta sequences reportedly predicted most subjects' HLA-A and HLA-B alleles accurately. In an earlier analysis, most TCR beta V segments were productive about 87% or about 30% of the time. The study labeled 170 or so TCR beta chains cytomegalovirus-associated.

The PCR employed 60 Vbeta primers together with 13 Jbeta primers. Assay: immunoSEQ multiplex PCR; the TCRdb copy retains only in-frame clones and omits some. The repertoire holds approximately 150,000 clones, with more than 60% as singletons. The clonotype comes from a female donor in good health and CMV-seronegative. Material for sequencing was PBMCs.

This chain's CDR3 is CASSLGRETQYF. CDR3 sequence (DNA): TGTGCCAGTAGTTTAGGTCGGGAGACCCAGTACTTC. The chain links TRBV19 to TRBJ2-5, with no clear D. The V gene lost 5 bases and the J gene lost 5 bases, with 9 bases spanning the gap. The CDR3 has 12 residues. CDR1 is LNHDA and CDR2 is SQIVND in the germline V gene (reference sequence).